The 13 T cell receptor beta chains reported below all come from one sample, sequenced in a study of T cell changes during pregnancy in multiple sclerosis (dated by TCRdb to 2018 to 2020). Receptors were amplified or captured by the immunoSEQ multiplex PCR assay. TCRdb retrieved this table from immuneACCESS and kept in-frame rearrangements only. Not all clones are present; in checked studies, unresolved V genes account for under half, and no reason is known for the remainder. The sample records more than 55,000 clones, about 92% of which are singletons. Approximately 1.1% of the sample goes to the ten largest clones. Source: peripheral blood, taken in the third trimester of pregnancy. Receptor source: a female donor with multiple sclerosis, enrolled in a pregnancy study.

The gene calls are TRBV19 and TRBJ2-3; 8 nucleotides line up with TRBD1. The CDR3 runs to 14 residues. With V trimmed by 6 bases and J by 5 bases, 7 bases remained unmatched. Germline V lookup: CDR1 LNHDA, CDR2 SQIVND (reference sequence). CDR3 nucleotides: TGTGCCAGTAGGGCCCGGACAGGGAGAGATACGCAGTATTTT. As protein: CASRARTGRDTQYF.

The count of this clone is one. The rearrangement uses TRBV5-8 and TRBJ2-7, with 8 bases lining up with TRBD2. J was trimmed by 0 bases and V by 0 bases; bases with no gene match: 8. The germline V gene has CDR1 SGHTS and CDR2 YDEGEE. CDR3 size: 17 residues. The CDR3 region is CASSLETTSGSSYEQYF. The CDR3, as DNA: TGTGCCAGCAGCTTGGAAACGACCAGCGGGAGCTCCTACGAGCAGTACTTC.

The V gene is TRBV18, the J gene TRBJ2-7; 8 nucleotides line up with TRBD1. The germline V gene encodes CDR1 KGHSH and CDR2 LQKENI. The V segment lost 0 bases and the J segment 5 bases; nucleotides outside the gene matches: 6. CDR3 length: 15 amino acids. The DNA for the CDR3 is TGTGCCAGCTCACCACCACAATCAGGGGGCAACGAGCAGTACTTC. It is translated as CASSPPQSGGNEQYF. The whole variable domain, filled in from reference TRBV18 and TRBJ2-7, reads NAGVMQNPRHLVRRRGQEARLRCSPMKGHSHVYWYRQLPEEGLKFMVYLQKENIIDESGMPKERFSAEFPKEGPSILRIQQVVRGDSAAYFCASSPPQSGGNEQYFGPGTRLTVT.

This sequence joins TRBV7-2 and TRBJ2-2; 10 positions match TRBD1. The CDR3 covers 14 residues. In germline, CDR1 is SGHTA, CDR2 FQGNSA. The V gene end was trimmed by 3 bases and the J gene end by 6 bases; junction bases not matched to a gene: 1. CDR3 residues: CASSFGQGAGELFF. The CDR3 DNA follows: TGTGCCAGCAGCTTCGGACAGGGGGCCGGGGAGCTGTTTTTT.

This chain uses TRBV28 with TRBJ2-1; 7 positions agree with TRBD2. The germline V gene encodes CDR1 MDHEN and CDR2 SYDVKM. This CDR3 contains 14 residues. The V gene end was trimmed by 5 bases and the J gene end by 7 bases; junction bases not matched to a gene: 8. The CDR3 is CASSLREGANEQFF. CDR3 DNA: TGTGCCAGCAGTCTCAGGGAGGGCGCAAATGAGCAGTTCTTC.

The chain joins TRBV18 to TRBJ2-1; 11 positions match TRBD2. CDR3 length equals 16 residues. J gave up 0 bases and V 6 bases, and 4 bases lay outside the gene matches. Germline CDR1 KGHSH, CDR2 LQKENI. DNA of the CDR3: TGTGCCAGCTCGCCCGGGACTAGCGGCTCCTACAATGAGCAGTTCTTC. This gives the protein CASSPGTSGSYNEQFF.

The chain is built from TRBV27 and TRBJ2-7; tentatively, D is TRBD1 (6 bases). Trimming cost V 7 bases and J 2 bases, with 12 bases left between them. CDR1 and CDR2 (germline): MNHEY, SMNVEV (reference sequence). The CDR3 sequence is 13 residues long. The CDR3: CASTGTTPYEQYF. DNA of the CDR3: TGTGCCAGCACCGGGACAACCCCCTACGAGCAGTACTTC.

V is TRBV27 and J is TRBJ1-1; D is possibly TRBD1 (6 bases). Germline CDR1 MNHEY, CDR2 SMNVEV (reference sequence). The CDR3 covers 15 residues. V was shortened by 7 bases and J by 0 bases, with 15 bases between the two germline ends. The CDR3 coding sequence is TGTGCCAGCACTCGGACAGCAGGGATGAACACTGAAGCTTTCTTT. Residues: CASTRTAGMNTEAFF.

The chain uses TRBV19 and TRBJ2-1, with D uncertain. The CDR3 contains 12 residues. The ends were cut back, 4 bases at V and 3 bases at J, with 4 bases in the middle. Germline loops: CDR1 LNHDA, CDR2 SQIVND (reference sequence). Here the CDR3 DNA reads TGTGCCAGTAGTACCGGCTACAATGAGCAGTTCTTC. This encodes CASSTGYNEQFF.

This clone was detected only once. The chain recombines TRBV18 with TRBJ1-1; a possible D gene is TRBD1 (6 bases). Germline-derived CDR1 and CDR2 are KGHSH and LQKENI. There are 15 residues in the CDR3. V was cut by 2 bases and J by 4 bases, with 14 bases left in between. The CDR3 region is CASSPGRAGATEAFF. The CDR3, as DNA: TGTGCCAGCTCACCAGGGCGTGCAGGGGCCACTGAAGCTTTCTTT.

The CDR3 DNA reads TGTGCCAGCAGCCTAGGACGGGGGGTTTATCACACTGAAGCTTTCTTT. The encoded protein is CASSLGRGVYHTEAFF. The chain links TRBV14 to TRBJ1-1; possible D gene TRBD1, 5 bases. The CDR3 contains 16 residues. Trimming stripped 4 bases from V and 3 bases from J, with 18 bases between. The germline V gene has CDR1 SGHDN and CDR2 FVKESK.

This sequence joins TRBV11-2 and TRBJ1-2; D is perhaps TRBD1 (6 bases). The CDR3 consists of 12 residues. Germline CDR1 is SGHAT and CDR2 is FQNNGV. Between the trimmed V and J ends, which lost 5 bases and 4 bases, there was a span of 8 bases. CDR3 sequence (DNA): TGTGCCAGCAGCCCGGACAGCTATGGCTACACCTTC. This sequence encodes CASSPDSYGYTF.

The chain is built from TRBV11-2 and TRBJ2-7; 9 nucleotides line up with TRBD1. The V segment lost 1 base and the J segment 6 bases; nucleotides outside the gene matches: 10. The CDR3 loop spans 16 amino acids. In germline, CDR1 is SGHAT, CDR2 FQNNGV. The CDR3 DNA sequence: TGTGCCAGCAGCTTAGTCAGGGGACAGGGTCGAGGCGAGCAGTACTTC. Translating gives CASSLVRGQGRGEQYF.